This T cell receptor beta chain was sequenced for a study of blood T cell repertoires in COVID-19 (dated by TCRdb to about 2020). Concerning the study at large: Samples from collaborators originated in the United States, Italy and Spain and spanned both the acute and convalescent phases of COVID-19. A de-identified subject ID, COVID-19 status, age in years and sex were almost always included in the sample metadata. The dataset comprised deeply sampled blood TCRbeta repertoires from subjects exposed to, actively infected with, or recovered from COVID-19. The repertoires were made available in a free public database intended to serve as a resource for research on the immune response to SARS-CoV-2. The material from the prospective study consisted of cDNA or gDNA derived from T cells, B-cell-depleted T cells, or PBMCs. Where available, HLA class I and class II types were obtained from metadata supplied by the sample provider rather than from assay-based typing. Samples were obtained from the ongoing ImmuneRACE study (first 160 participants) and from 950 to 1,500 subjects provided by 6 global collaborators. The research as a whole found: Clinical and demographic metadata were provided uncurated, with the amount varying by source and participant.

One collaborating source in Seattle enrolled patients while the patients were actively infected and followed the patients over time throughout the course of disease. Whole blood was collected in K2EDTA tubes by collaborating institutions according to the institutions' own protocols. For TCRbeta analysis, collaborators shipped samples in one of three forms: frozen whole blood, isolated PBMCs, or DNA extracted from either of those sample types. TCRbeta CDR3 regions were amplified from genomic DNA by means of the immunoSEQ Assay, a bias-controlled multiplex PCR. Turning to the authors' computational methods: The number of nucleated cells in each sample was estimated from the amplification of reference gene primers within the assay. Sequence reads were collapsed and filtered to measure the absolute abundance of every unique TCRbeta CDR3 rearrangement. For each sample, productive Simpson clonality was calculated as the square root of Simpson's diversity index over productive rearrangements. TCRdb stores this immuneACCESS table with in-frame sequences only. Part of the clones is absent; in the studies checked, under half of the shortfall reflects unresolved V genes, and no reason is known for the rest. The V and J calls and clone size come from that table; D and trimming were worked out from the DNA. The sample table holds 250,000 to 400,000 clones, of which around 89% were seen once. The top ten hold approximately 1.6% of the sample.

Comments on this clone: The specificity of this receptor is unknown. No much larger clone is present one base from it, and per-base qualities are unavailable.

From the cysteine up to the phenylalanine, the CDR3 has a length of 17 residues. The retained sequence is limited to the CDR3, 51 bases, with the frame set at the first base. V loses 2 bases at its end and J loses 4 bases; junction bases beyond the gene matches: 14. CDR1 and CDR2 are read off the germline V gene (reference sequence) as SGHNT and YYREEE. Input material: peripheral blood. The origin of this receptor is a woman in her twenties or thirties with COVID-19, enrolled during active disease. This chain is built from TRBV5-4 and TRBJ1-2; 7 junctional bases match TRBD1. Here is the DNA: TGTGCCAGCAGCTTCTGGGGGGCCTTAAGGGGGCTCTATGGCTACACCTTC. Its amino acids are CASSFWGALRGLYGYTF.